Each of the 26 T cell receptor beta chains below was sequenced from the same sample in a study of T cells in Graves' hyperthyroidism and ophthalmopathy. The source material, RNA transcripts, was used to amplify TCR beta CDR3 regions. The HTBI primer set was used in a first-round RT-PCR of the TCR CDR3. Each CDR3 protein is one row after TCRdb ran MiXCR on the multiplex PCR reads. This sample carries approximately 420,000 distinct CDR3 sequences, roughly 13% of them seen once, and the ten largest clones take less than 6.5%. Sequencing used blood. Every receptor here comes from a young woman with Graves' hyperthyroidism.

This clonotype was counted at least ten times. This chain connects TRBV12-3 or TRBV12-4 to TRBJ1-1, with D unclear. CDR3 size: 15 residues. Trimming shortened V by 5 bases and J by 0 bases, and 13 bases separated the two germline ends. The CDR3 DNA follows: TGTGCCAGCAGTCCACTCCGTGGCCTGAACACTGAAGCTTTCTTT. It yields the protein CASSPLRGLNTEAFF.

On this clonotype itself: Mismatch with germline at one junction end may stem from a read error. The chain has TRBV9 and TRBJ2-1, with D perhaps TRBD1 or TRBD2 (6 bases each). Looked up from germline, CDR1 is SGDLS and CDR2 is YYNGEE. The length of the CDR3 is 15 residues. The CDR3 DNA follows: TGTGCCAGCGGCGTAGGGGGGCCCGCAGGGAATGAGCAGTTCTTC. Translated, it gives CASGVGGPAGNEQFF.

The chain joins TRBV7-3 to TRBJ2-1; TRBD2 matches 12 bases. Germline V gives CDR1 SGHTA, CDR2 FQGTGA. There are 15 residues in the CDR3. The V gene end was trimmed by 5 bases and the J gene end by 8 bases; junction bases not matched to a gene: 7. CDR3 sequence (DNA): TGTGCCAGCAGCCCGACTAGCGGGAGTACTTATGAGCAGTTCTTC. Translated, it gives CASSPTSGSTYEQFF.

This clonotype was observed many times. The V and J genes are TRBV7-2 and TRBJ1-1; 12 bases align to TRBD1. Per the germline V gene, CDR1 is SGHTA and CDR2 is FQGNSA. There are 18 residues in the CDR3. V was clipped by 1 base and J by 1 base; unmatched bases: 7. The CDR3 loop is CASSLVSGTGGSNTEAFF. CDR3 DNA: TGTGCCAGCAGCTTAGTCTCCGGGACAGGGGGCTCGAACACTGAAGCTTTCTTT.

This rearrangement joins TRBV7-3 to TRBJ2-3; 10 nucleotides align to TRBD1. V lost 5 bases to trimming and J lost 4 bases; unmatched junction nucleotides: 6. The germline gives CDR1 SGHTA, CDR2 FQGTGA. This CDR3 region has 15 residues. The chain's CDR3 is CASSLGTGAADTQYF. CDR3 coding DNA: TGTGCCAGCAGCCTCGGGACAGGGGCGGCAGATACGCAGTATTTT.

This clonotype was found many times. CDR3 region: CSAPRRERTDTQYF. DNA of the CDR3: TGCAGTGCGCCTCGGCGGGAGCGCACAGATACGCAGTATTTT. The chain has TRBV20-1 and TRBJ2-3; 7 bases map to TRBD2. The CDR3 loop spans 14 amino acids. Per the germline V gene, CDR1 is DFQATT and CDR2 is SNEGSKA (reference sequence). The J segment lost 1 base and the V segment lost 6 bases, leaving 7 bases of the junction unmatched.

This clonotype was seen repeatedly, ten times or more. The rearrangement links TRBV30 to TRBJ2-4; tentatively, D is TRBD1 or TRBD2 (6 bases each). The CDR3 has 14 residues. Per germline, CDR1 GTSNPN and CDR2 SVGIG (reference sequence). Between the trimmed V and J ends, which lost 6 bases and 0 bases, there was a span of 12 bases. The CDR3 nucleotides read TGTGCCTGTAGGGGGGATCTAGCCAAAAACATTCAGTACTTC. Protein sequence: CACRGDLAKNIQYF.

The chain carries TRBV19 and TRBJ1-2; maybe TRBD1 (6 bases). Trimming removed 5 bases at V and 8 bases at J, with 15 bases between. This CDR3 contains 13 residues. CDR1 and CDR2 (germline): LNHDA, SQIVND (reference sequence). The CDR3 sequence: CASSGAGARGYTF. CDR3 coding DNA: TGTGCCAGTAGTGGGGCGGGGGCGCGAGGCTACACCTTC.

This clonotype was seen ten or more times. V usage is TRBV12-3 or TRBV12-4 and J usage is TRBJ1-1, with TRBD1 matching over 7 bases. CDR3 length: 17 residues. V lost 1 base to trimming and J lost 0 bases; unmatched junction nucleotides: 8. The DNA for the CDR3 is TGTGCCAGCAGTTTAGGGGGGGGCAGGGGGATGAACACTGAAGCTTTCTTT. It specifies CASSLGGGRGMNTEAFF.

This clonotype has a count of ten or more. The CDR3 here is CASSLFDPGQMNTEAFF. The CDR3 nucleotides are TGTGCCAGCAGTTTATTTGACCCGGGACAGATGAACACTGAAGCTTTCTTT. V is TRBV27 and J is TRBJ1-1; 7 bases map to TRBD1. V dropped 1 base and J dropped 0; count of bases not matched to a gene: 8. Germline V gives CDR1 MNHEY, CDR2 SMNVEV (reference sequence). This CDR3 is built from 17 residues.

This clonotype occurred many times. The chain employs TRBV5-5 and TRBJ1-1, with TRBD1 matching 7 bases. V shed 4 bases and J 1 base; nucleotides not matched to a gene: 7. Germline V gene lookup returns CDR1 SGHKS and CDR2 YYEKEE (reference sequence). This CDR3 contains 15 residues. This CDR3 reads CASSPSTGTNTEAFF. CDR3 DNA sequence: TGTGCCAGCAGCCCCTCGACAGGGACGAACACTGAAGCTTTCTTT.

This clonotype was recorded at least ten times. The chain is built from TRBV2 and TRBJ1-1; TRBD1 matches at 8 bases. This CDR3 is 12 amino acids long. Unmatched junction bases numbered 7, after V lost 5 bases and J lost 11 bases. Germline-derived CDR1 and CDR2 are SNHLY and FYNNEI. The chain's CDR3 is CASSFGQGPAFF. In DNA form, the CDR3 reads TGTGCCAGCAGTTTCGGACAGGGACCGGCTTTCTTT.

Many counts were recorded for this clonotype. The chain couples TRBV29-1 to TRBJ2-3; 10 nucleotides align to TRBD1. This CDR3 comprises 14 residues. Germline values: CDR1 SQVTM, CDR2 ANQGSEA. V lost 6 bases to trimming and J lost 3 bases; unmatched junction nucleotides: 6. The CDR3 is CSVTPGQGTDTQYF. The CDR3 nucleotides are TGCAGCGTCACGCCGGGACAGGGGACAGATACGCAGTATTTT.

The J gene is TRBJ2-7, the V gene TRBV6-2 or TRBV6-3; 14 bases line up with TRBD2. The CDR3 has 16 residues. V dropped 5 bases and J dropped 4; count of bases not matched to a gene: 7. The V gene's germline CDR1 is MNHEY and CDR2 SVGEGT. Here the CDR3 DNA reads TGTGCCAGCAGTCCACTCGGGACTAGCGGGAGATACGAGCAGTACTTC. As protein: CASSPLGTSGRYEQYF.

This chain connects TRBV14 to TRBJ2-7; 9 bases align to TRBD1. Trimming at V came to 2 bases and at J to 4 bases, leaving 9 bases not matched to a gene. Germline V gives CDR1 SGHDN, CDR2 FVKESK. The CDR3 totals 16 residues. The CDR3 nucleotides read TGTGCCAGCAGCCAACAACCGGGACAGGGCGTTTACGAGCAGTACTTC. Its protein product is CASSQQPGQGVYEQYF.

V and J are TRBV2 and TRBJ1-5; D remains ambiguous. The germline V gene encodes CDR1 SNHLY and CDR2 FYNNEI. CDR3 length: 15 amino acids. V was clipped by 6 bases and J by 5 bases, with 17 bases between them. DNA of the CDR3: TGTGCCAGCAGCGGAGACCCGATCCCTCATCAGCCCCAGCATTTT. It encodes CASSGDPIPHQPQHF.

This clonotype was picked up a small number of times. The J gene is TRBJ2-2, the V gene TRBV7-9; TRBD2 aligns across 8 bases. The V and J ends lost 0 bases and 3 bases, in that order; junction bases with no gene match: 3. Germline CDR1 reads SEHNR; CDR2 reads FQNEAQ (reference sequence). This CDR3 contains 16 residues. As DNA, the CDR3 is TGTGCCAGCAGCTTAGCGGGGACTAGTGACACCGGGGAGCTGTTTTTT. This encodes CASSLAGTSDTGELFF. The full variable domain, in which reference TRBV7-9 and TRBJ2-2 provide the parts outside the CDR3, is DTGVSQNPRHKITKRGQNVTFRCDPISEHNRLYWYRQTLGQGPEFLTYFQNEAQLEKSRLLSDRFSAERPKGSFSTLEIQRTEQGDSAMYLCASSLAGTSDTGELFFGEGSRLTVL.

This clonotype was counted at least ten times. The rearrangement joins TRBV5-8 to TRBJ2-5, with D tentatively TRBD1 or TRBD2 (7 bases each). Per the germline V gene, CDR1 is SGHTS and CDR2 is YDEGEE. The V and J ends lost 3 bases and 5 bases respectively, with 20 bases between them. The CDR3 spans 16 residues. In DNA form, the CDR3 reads TGTGCCAGCAGCTCAGGAACACAGGGGAGGGTCGAGACCCAGTACTTC. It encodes CASSSGTQGRVETQYF.

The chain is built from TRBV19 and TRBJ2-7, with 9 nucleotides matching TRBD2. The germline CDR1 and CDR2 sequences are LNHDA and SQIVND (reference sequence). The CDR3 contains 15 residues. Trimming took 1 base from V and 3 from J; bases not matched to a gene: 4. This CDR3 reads CASSIGLADYYEQYF. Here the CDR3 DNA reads TGTGCCAGTAGTATAGGACTAGCGGACTACTACGAGCAGTACTTC.

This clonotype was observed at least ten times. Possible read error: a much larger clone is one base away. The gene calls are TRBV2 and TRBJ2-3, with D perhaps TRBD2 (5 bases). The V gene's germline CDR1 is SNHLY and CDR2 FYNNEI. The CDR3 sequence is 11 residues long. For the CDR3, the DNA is TGTGCCAGCAGTGAGAGGGATACGCGGTATTTT. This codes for CASSERDTRYF.

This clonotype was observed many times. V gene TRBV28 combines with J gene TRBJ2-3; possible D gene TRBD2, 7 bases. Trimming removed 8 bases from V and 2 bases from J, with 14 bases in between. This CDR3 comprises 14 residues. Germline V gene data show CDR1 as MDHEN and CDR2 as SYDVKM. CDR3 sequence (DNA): TGTGCCAGCGCTGGGGGGGGGCTCACAGATACGCAGTATTTT. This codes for CASAGGGLTDTQYF.

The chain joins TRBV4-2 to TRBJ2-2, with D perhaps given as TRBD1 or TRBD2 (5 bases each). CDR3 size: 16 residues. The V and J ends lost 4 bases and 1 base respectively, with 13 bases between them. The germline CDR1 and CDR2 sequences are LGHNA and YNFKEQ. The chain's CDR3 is CASSPLGTLNTGELFF. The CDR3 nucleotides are TGTGCCAGCAGCCCCCTTGGGACCCTGAACACCGGGGAGCTGTTTTTT.

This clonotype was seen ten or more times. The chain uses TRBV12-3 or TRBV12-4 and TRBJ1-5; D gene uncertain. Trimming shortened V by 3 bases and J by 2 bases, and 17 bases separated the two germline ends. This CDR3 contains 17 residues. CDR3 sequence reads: CASSLSDGFPGNQPQHF. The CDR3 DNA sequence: TGTGCCAGCAGTTTGTCAGACGGTTTTCCCGGCAATCAGCCCCAGCATTTT.

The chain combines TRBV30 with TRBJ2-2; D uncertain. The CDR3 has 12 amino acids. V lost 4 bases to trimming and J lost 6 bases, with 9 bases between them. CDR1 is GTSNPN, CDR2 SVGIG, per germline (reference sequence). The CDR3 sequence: CAWTAVPGELFF. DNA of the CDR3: TGTGCCTGGACTGCAGTCCCCGGGGAGCTGTTTTTT.

CDR3 sequence: CASSREGLVTGGGYTF. CDR3 sequence (DNA): TGCGCCAGCAGCCGGGAAGGTCTGGTGACAGGGGGAGGCTACACCTTC. The V and J genes are TRBV4-1 and TRBJ1-2; 9 nucleotides match TRBD1. The CDR3 loop spans 16 amino acids. The V gene's germline CDR1 is MGHRA and CDR2 YSYEKL. V lost 4 bases, J lost 8 bases, and 14 bases stayed unmatched.

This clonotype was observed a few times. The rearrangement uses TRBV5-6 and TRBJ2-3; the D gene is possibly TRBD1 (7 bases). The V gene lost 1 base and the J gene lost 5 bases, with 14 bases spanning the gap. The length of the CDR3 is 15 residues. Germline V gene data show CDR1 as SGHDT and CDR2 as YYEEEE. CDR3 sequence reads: CASSLTGDSRDTQYF. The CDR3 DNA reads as TGTGCCAGCAGCTTGACAGGGGACTCCAGAGATACGCAGTATTTT.